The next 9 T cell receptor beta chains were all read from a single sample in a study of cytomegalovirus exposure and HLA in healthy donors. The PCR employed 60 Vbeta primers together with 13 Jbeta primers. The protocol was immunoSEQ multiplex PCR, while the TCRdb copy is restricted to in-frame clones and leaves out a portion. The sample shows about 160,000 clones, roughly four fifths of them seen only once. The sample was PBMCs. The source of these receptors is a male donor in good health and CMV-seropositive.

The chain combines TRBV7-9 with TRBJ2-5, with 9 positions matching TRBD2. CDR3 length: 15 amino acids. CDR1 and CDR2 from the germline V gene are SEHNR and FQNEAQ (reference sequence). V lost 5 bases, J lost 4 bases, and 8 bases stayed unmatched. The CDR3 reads CASSTIAGDGETQYF. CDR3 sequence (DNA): TGTGCCAGCAGCACCATAGCGGGAGATGGAGAGACCCAGTACTTC. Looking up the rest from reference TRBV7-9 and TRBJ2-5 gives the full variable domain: DTGVSQNPRHKITKRGQNVTFRCDPISEHNRLYWYRQTLGQGPEFLTYFQNEAQLEKSRLLSDRFSAERPKGSFSTLEIQRTEQGDSAMYLCASSTIAGDGETQYFGPGTRLLVL.

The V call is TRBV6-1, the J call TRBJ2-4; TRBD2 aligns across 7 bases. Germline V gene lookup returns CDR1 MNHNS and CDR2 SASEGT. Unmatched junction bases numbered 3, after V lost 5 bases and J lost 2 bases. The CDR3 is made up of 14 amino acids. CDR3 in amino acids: CASSRGLPKNIQYF. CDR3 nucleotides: TGTGCCAGCAGTAGGGGACTACCCAAAAACATTCAGTACTTC.

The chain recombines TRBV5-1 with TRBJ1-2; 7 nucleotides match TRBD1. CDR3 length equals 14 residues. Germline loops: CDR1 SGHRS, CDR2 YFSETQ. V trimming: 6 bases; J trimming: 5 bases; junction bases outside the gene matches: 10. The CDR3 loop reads CASTEGQARYGYTF. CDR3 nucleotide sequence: TGCGCCAGCACCGAAGGACAGGCGAGGTATGGCTACACCTTC. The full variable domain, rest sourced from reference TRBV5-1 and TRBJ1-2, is KAGVTQTPRYLIKTRGQQVTLSCSPISGHRSVSWYQQTPGQGLQFLFEYFSETQRNKGNFPGRFSGRQFSNSRSEMNVSTLELGDSALYLCASTEGQARYGYTFGSGTRLTVV.

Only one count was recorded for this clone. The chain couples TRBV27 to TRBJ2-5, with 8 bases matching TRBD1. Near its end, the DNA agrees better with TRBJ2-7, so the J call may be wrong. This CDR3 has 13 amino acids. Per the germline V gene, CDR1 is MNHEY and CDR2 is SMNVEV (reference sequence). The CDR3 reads CASRQGVWYEQYF. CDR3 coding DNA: TGTGCCAGCAGACAGGGGGTTTGGTACGAGCAGTACTTC.

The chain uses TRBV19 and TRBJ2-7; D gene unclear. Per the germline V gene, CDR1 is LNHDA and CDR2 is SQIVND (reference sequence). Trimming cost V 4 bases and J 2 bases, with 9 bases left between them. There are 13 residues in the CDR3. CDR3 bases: TGTGCCAGTAGTAATCCCCCCGCCTACGAGCAGTACTTC. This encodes CASSNPPAYEQYF.

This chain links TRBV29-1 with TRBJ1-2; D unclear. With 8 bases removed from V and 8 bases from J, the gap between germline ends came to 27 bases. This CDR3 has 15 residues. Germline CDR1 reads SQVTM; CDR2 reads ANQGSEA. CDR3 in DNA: TGCAGCACTTGGGAGACGCGACCGGCTTGGGTAGGCTACACCTTC. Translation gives CSTWETRPAWVGYTF.

The CDR3 sequence: CASGTGTGYNYGYTF. The DNA for the CDR3 is TGTGCCAGTGGTACCGGGACAGGGTATAACTATGGCTACACCTTC. The chain has TRBV19 and TRBJ1-2, with TRBD1 matching over 9 bases. The CDR3 sequence is 15 residues long. V shed 8 bases and J 1 base; nucleotides not matched to a gene: 8. Germline assignment: CDR1 LNHDA and CDR2 SQIVND (reference sequence).

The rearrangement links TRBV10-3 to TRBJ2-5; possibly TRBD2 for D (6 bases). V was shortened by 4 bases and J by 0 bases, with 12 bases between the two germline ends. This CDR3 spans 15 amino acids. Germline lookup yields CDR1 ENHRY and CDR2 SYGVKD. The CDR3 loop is CAISGTTQYQETQYF. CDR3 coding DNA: TGTGCCATCAGTGGGACTACTCAGTACCAAGAGACCCAGTACTTC.

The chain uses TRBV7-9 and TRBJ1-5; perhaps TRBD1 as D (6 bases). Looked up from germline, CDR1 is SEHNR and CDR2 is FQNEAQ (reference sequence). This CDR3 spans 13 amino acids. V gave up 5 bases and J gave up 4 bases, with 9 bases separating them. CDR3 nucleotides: TGTGCCAGCAGCGCAACAGGGAATCAGCCCCAGCATTTT. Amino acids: CASSATGNQPQHF.